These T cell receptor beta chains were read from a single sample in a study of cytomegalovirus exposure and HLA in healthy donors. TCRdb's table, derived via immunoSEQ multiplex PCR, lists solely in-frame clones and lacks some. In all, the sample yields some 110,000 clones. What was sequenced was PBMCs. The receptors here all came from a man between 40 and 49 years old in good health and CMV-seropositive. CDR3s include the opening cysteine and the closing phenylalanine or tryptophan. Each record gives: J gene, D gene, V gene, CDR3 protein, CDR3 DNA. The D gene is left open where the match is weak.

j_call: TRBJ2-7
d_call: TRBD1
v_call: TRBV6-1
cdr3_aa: CASSFLGTDSYEQYF
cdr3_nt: TGTGCCAGCAGTTTCCTCGGGACAGACTCCTACGAGCAGTACTTC

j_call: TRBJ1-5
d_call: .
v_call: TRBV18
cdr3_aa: CASSRSRPGGDSNQPQHF
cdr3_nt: TGTGCCAGCTCCCGGTCCCGTCCGGGGGGGGATAGCAATCAGCCCCAGCATTTT

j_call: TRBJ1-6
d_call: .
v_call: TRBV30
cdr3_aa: CAWSYPSSYNSPLHF
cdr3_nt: TGTGCCTGGAGTTATCCGAGCTCCTATAATTCACCCCTCCACTTT

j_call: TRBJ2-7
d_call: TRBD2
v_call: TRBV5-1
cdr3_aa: CASSLDSGLATTEQYF
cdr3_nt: TGCGCCAGCAGCTTGGATAGTGGACTAGCTACAACCGAGCAGTACTTC

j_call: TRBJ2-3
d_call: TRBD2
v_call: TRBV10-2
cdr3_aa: CASTIAGGGTDTQYF
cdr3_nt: TGCGCCAGCACTATAGCGGGAGGTGGCACAGATACGCAGTATTTT

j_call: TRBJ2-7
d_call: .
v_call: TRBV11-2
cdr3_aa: CASSSRGLGEQYF
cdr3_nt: TGTGCCAGCAGCTCCAGGGGTCTCGGCGAGCAGTACTTC

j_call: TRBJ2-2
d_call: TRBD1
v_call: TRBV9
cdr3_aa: CASSSTGEAGELFF
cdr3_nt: TGTGCCAGCAGCTCGACAGGGGAGGCCGGGGAGCTGTTTTTT

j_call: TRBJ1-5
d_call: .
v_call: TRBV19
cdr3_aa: CASSPSRDTYQPQHF
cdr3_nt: TGTGCCAGTAGTCCAAGCCGGGACACATATCAGCCCCAGCATTTT

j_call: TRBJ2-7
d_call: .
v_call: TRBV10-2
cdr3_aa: CASSETYEQYF
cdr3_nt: TGCGCCAGCAGTGAGACCTACGAGCAGTACTTC

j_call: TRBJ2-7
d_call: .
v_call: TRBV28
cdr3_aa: CASSFTGLAYEQYF
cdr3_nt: TGTGCCAGCAGTTTCACAGGGTTAGCCTACGAGCAGTACTTC

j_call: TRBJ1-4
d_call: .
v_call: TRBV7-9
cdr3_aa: CASSWTVQGGEKLFF
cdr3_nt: TGTGCCAGCAGCTGGACAGTCCAAGGAGGTGAAAAACTGTTTTTT

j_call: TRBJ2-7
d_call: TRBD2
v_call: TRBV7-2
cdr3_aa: CASSLGGGRTYEQYF
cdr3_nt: TGTGCCAGCAGCTTAGGGGGAGGGAGGACCTACGAGCAGTACTTC

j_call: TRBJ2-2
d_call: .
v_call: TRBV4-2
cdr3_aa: CASSQEDVGANTGELFF
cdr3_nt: TGTGCCAGCAGCCAAGAGGATGTGGGAGCGAACACCGGGGAGCTGTTTTTT

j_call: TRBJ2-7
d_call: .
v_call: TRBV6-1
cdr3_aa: CASSEAEGSSDEQYF
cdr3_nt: TGTGCCAGCAGTGAAGCGGAGGGTTCTTCCGACGAGCAGTACTTC

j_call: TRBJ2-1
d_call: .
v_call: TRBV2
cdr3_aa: CASSVRRVDNEQFF
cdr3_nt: TGTGCCAGCAGTGTTCGCAGGGTGGACAATGAGCAGTTCTTC

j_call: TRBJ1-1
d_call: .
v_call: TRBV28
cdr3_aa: CASSLVGQGAAFF
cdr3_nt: TGTGCCAGCAGTTTAGTGGGGCAGGGTGCAGCTTTCTTT

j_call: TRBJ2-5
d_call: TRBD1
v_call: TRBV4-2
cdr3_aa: CASSPTGGQETQYF
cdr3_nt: TGTGCCAGCAGCCCGACAGGGGGCCAAGAGACCCAGTACTTC

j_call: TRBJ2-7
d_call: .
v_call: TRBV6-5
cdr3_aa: CASSFNRELTYEQYF
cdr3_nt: TGTGCCAGCAGTTTCAACAGGGAACTAACCTACGAGCAGTACTTC